A selection of T cell receptor beta chains follows, all from one sample in a study of lymphopenia after photon versus proton radiotherapy. Clones were read by immunoSEQ multiplex PCR, and TCRdb kept only the in-frame ones, dropping some. The table includes about 53,000 clones, around 82% detected once. This specimen consisted of peripheral blood, obtained from a patient treated with photon-based radiotherapy. All receptors come from a man aged 45 to 65 with gastric cancer. Each CDR3 is given with its conserved first and last residue. Each record gives: V gene, J gene, CDR3 protein.

TRBV6-5,TRBJ1-4,CASSYSWTGTNEKLFF
TRBV29-1,TRBJ1-1,CSVGRDLAGTEAFF
TRBV5-4,TRBJ2-1,CASSLGMGGSFSYNEQFF
TRBV14,TRBJ2-7,CASSQAGGPSYEQYF
TRBV2,TRBJ2-7,CAGKASGLSYEQYF
TRBV7-2,TRBJ2-7,CASSLGLAGAYEQYF
TRBV28,TRBJ2-5,CASSLALKKTGGETQYF
TRBV18,TRBJ2-7,CASSTREGEQYF
TRBV6-4,TRBJ2-1,CASSDGDNEQFF
TRBV15,TRBJ2-7,CATSRAFLAGGHEQYF
TRBV9,TRBJ2-2,CASSVTAGELFF
TRBV27,TRBJ1-2,CASSSQGYYGYTF
TRBV10-3,TRBJ2-1,CAIREAGGSSYSEQFF
TRBV5-1,TRBJ2-2,CASSLRQGDTGELFF
TRBV7-8,TRBJ2-7,CASSLGSYEQYF
TRBV30,TRBJ2-5,CAWSVTRGETQYF
TRBV6-5,TRBJ2-7,CASGGTGTFLYEQYF
TRBV28,TRBJ1-4,CASSLSRATNEKLFF
TRBV29-1,TRBJ1-2,CSVEGTAANYGYTF
TRBV4-1,TRBJ2-2,CASSQDRRVTGELFF
TRBV7-9,TRBJ2-1,CASSPGQGSNNEQFF
TRBV7-8,TRBJ1-2,CASSLVAGAGVNYGYTF
TRBV19,TRBJ2-7,CASKGTGTYEQYF
TRBV14,TRBJ2-7,CASSQVERRGVEQYF
TRBV2,TRBJ1-3,CASSEREHPANF
TRBV18,TRBJ2-3,CASSPQQDSTDTQYF
TRBV27,TRBJ1-2,CASRTGGSGYTF
TRBV15,TRBJ2-7,CATSRDPRQRPSYEQYF
TRBV7-8,TRBJ2-1,CASSFWRGSYNEQFF
TRBV4-3,TRBJ2-7,CASSQDTPGRYEQYF
TRBV25-1,TRBJ1-2,CASSQSQGGYTF
TRBV19,TRBJ2-3,CASRQGVSSTDTQYF
TRBV7-2,TRBJ2-7,CASSHPELTEQYF
TRBV4-1,NA,CASSQLGERYEQYF
TRBV19,TRBJ1-3,CASSNRGSGNTIYF
TRBV19,TRBJ1-1,CASSRRADTEAFF
TRBV29-1,TRBJ1-4,CSVGGGAEKLFF
TRBV14,TRBJ2-1,CASSQATGGNEQFF
TRBV19,TRBJ2-5,CASSDKGEETQYF
TRBV4-1,TRBJ2-2,CASSRDYFYTGELFF
TRBV11-2,TRBJ2-5,CASSLGPGRQETQYF
TRBV9,TRBJ2-2,CASSVGITSGANTGELFF
TRBV6-5,TRBJ1-5,CASRHQGVGNQPQHF
TRBV27,TRBJ1-5,CASSFNGQLLNQPQHF